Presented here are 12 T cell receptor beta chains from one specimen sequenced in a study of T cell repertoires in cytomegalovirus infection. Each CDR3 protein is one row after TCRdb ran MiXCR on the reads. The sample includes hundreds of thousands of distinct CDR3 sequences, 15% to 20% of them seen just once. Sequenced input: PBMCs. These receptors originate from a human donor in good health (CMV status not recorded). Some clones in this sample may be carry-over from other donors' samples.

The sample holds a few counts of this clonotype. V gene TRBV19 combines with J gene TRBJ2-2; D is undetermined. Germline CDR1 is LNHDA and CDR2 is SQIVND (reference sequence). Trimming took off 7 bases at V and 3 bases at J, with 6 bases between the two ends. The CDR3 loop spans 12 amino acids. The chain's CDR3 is CASTTYTGELFF. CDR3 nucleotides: TGTGCCAGTACCACTTACACCGGGGAGCTGTTTTTT.

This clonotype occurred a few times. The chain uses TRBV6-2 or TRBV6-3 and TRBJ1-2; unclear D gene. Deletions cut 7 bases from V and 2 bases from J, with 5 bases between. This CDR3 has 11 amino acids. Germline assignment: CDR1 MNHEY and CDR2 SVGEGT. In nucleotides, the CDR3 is TGTGCCAGCATGGTCAACTATGGCTACACCTTC. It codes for CASMVNYGYTF.

This chain's CDR3 is CASSQDRNSPLHF. In DNA form, the CDR3 reads TGTGCCAGCAGCCAAGATCGCAACTCACCCCTCCACTTT. The genes are TRBV3-1 and TRBJ1-6; D gene unclear. The length of the CDR3 is 13 residues. Germline V lookup: CDR1 LGHDT, CDR2 YNNKEL (reference sequence). Trimming cost V 0 bases and J 10 bases, with 7 bases left between them.

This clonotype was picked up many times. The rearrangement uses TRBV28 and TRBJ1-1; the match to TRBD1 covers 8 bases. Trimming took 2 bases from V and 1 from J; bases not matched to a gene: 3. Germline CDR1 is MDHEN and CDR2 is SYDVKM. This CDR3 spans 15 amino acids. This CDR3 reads CASSLDRGWNTEAFF. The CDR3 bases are TGTGCCAGCAGTTTAGACAGGGGCTGGAACACTGAAGCTTTCTTT. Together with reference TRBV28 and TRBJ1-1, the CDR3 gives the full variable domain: DVKVTQSSRYLVKRTGEKVFLECVQDMDHENMFWYRQDPGLGLRLIYFSYDVKMKEKGDIPEGYSVSREKKERFSLILESASTNQTSMYLCASSLDRGWNTEAFFGQGTRLTVV.

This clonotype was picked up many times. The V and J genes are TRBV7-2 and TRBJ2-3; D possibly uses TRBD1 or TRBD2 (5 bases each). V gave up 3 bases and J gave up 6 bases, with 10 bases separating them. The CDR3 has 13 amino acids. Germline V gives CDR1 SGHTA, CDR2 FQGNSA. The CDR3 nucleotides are TGTGCCAGCAGCTTCGGGGCAGGGGATACGCAGTATTTT. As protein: CASSFGAGDTQYF.

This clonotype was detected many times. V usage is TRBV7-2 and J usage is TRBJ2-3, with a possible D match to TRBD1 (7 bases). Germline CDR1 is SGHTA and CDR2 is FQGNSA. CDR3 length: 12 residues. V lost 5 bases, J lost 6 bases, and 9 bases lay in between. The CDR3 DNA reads TGTGCCAGCAGCCCAGGGGGGGATACGCAGTATTTT. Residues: CASSPGGDTQYF.

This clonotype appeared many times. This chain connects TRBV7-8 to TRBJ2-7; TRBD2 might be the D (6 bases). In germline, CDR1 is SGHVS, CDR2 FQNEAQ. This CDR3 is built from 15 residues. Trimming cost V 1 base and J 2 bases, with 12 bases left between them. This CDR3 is CASSLVEGGTYEQYF. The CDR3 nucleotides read TGTGCCAGCAGCTTAGTGGAGGGTGGCACCTACGAGCAGTACTTC.

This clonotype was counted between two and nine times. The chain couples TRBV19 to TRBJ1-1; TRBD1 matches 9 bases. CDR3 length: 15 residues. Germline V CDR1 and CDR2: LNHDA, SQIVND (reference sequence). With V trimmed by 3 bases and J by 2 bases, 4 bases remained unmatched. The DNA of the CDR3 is TGTGCCAGTAGTATGGACAGGGGTATAAACACTGAAGCTTTCTTT. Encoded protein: CASSMDRGINTEAFF.

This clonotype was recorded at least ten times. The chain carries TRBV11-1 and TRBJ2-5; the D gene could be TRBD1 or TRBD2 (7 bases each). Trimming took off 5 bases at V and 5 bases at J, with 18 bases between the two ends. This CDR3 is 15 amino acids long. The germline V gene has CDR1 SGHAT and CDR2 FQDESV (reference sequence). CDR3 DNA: TGTGCCAGCAGCCTAGGACTAGGGGGCGGCGAGACCCAGTACTTC. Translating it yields CASSLGLGGGETQYF. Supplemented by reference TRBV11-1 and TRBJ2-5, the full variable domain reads EAEVAQSPRYKITEKSQAVAFWCDPISGHATLYWYRQILGQGPELLVQFQDESVVDDSQLPKDRFSAERLKGVDSTLKIQPAELGDSAMYLCASSLGLGGGETQYFGPGTRLLVL.

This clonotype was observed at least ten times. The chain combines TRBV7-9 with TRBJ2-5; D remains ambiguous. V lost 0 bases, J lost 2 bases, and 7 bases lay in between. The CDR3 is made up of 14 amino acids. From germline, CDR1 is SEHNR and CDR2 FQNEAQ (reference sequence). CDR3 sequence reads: CASSLAAGQETQYF. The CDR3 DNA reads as TGTGCCAGCAGCTTAGCGGCAGGTCAAGAGACCCAGTACTTC.

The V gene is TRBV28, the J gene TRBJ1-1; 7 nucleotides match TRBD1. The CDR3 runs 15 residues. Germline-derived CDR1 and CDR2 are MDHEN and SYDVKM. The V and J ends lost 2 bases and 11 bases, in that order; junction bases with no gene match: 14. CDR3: CASSLVAVGGFGAFF. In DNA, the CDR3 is TGTGCCAGCAGTTTAGTCGCTGTAGGGGGCTTTGGTGCTTTCTTT.

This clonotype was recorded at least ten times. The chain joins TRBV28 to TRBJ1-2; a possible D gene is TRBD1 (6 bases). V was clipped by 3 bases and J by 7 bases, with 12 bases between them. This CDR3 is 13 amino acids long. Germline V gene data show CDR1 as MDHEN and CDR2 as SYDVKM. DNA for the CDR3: TGTGCCAGCAGTTTGGAGGGGGGGCTTGGCTACACCTTC. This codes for CASSLEGGLGYTF.